Included here is one T cell receptor (beta chain) sequence, with context. Its antigen is undetermined. CDR1 SGHTA and CDR2 FQGTGA come from the germline V gene. The CDR3 has 15 amino acids. Trimming removed 5 bases from V and 0 bases from J; junction bases left unmatched: 3. The data belong to a study of cytomegalovirus exposure and HLA in healthy donors. Study observations and caveats: Cytomegalovirus association was assigned to around 150 TCR beta chains.

Sequencing used immunoSEQ multiplex PCR; TCRdb keeps in-frame clones, though not all of them. This table holds 71,000 or so clones, approximately 94% found once. The chain employs TRBV7-3 and TRBJ2-2; 7 bases line up with TRBD1. This clonotype originated in a woman between 18 and 29 years old in good health and CMV-seropositive. Input material: PBMCs. The CDR3 DNA reads TGTGCCAGCAGCCCCGGGACAGCGAACACCGGGGAGCTGTTTTTT. Its protein is CASSPGTANTGELFF.